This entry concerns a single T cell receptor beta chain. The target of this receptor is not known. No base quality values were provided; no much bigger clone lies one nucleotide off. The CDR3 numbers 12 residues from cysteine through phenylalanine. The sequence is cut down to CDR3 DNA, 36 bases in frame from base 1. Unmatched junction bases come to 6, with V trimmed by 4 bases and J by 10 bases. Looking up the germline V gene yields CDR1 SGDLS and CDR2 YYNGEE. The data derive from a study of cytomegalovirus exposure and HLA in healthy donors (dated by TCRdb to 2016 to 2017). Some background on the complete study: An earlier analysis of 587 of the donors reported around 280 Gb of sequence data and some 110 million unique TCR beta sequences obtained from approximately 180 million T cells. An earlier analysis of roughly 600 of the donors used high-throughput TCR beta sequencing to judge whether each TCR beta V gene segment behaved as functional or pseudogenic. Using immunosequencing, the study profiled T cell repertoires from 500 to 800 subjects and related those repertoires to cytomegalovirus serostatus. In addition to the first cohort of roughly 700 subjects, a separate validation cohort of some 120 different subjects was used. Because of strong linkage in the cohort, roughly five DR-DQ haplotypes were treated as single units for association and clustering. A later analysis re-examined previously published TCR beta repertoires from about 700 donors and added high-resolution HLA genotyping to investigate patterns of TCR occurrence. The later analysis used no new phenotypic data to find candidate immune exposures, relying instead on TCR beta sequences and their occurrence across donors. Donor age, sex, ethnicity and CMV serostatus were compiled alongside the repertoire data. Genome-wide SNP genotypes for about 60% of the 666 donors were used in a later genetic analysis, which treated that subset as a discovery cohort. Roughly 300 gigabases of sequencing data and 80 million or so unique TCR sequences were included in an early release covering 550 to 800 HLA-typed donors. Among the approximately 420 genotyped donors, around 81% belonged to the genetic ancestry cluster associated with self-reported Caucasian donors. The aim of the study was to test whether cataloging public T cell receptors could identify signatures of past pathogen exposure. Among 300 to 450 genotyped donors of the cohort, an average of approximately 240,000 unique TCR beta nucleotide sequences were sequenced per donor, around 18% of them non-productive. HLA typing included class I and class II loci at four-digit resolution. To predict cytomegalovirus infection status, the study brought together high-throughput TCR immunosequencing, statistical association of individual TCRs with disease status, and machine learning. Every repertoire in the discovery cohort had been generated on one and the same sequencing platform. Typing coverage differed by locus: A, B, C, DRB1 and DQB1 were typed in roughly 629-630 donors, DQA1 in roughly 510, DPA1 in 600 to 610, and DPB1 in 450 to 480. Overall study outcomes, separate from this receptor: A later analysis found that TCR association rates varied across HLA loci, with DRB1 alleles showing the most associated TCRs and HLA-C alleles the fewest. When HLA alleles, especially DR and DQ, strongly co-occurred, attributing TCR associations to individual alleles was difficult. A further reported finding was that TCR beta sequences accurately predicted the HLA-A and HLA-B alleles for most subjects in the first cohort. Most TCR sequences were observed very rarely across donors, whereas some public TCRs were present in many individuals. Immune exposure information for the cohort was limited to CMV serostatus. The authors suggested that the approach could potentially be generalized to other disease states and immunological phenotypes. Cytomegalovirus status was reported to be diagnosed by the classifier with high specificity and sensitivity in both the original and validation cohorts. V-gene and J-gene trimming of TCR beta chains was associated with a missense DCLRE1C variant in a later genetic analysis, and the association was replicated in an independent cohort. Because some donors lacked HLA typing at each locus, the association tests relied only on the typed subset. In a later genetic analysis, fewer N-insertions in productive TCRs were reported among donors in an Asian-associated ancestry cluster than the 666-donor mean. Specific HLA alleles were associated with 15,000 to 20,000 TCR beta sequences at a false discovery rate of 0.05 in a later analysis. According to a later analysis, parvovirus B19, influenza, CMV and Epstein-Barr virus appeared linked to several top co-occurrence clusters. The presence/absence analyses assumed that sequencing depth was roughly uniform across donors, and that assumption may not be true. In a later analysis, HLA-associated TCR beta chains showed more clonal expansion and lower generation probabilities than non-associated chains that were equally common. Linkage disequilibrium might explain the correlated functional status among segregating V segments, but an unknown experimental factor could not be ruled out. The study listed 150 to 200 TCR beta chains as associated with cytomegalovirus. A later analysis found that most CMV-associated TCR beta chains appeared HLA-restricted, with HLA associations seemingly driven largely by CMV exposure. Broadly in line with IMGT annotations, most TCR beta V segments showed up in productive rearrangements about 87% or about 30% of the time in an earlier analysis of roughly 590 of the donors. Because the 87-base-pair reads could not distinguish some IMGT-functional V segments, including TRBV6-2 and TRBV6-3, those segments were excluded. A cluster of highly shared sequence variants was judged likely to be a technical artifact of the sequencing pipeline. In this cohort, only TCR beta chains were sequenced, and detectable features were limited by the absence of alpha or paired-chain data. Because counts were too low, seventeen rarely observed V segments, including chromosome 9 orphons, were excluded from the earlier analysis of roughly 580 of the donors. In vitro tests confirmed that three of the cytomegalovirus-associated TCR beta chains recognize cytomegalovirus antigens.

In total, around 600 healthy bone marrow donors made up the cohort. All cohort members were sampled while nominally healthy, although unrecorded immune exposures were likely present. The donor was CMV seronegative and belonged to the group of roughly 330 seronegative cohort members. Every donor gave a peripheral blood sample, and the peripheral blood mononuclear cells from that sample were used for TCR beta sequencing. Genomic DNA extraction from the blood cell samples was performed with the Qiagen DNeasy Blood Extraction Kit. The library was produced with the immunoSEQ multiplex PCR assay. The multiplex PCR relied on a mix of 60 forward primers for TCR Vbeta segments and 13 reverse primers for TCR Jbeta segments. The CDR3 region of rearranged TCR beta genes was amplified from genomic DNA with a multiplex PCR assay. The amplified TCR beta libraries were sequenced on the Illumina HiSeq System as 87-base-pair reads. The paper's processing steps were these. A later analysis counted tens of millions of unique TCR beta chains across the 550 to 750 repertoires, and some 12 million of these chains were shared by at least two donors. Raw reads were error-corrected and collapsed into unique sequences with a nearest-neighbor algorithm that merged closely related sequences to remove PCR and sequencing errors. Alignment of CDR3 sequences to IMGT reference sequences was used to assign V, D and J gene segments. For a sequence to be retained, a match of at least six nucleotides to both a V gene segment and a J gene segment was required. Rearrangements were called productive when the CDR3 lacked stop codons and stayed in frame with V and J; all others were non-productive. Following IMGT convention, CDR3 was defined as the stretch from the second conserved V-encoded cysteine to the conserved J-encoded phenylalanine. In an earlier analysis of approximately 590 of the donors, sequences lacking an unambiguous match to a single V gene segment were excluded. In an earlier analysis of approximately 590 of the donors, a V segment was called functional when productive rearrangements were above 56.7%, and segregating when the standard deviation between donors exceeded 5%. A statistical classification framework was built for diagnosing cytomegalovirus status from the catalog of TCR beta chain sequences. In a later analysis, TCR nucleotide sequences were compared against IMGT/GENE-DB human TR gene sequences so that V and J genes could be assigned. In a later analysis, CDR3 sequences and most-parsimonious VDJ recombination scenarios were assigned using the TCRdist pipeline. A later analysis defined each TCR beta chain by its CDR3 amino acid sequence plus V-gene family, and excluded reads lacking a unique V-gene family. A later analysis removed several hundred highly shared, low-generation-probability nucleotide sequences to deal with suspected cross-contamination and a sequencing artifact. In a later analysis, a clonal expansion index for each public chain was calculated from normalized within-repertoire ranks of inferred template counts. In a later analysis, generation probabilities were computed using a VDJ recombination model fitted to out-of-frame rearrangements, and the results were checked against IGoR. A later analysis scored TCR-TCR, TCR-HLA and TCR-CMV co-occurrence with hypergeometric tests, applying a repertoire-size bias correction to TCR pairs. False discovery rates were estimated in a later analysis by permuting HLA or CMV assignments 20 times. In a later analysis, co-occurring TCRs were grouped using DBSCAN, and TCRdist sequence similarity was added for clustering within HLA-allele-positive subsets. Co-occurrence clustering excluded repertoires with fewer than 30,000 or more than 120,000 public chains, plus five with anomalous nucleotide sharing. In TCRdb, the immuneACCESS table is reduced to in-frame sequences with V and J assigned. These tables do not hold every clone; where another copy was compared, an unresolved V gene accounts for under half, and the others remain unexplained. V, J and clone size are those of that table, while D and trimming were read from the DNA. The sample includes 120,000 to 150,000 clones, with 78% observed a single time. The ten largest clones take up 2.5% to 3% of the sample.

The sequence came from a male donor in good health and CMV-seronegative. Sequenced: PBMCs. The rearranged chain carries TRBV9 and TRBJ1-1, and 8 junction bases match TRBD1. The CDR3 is CASSPQGAGAFF. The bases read TGTGCCAGCAGCCCCCAGGGGGCTGGAGCTTTCTTT.